A single sample is the source of the 7 T cell receptor beta chains below, sequenced in a study of shared clonotypes between healthy human individuals. It was CD45RO-negative cells, positively selected for CCR7, that made up naive CD8 cells, with terminally differentiated effector memory CD45RA+ cells excluded. The table came from immunoSEQ multiplex PCR; TCRdb's copy has only in-frame clones and leaves some out. The sample includes about 2.1 million clones, around 95% of them seen just once. Sequenced input: naive CD8+ T cells from PBMCs. The source of these receptors is a man younger than 30 in good health. Some clones in this sample may be carry-over from other donors' samples.

This chain uses TRBV2 with TRBJ2-1, with D perhaps matching TRBD2 (6 bases). V was clipped by 3 bases and J by 6 bases, with 18 bases between them. The CDR3 extends over 16 amino acids. Germline loops: CDR1 SNHLY, CDR2 FYNNEI. The CDR3 nucleotides are TGTGCCAGCAGTGATATTCAAGGGCCGGGGGTCAATGAGCAGTTCTTC. It yields the protein CASSDIQGPGVNEQFF.

The table lists this clone with a count of one. This rearrangement joins TRBV18 to TRBJ2-2; D call uncertain. The CDR3 length is 15 residues. From germline, CDR1 is KGHSH and CDR2 LQKENI. The V and J ends lost 2 bases and 3 bases respectively, with 10 bases between them. The CDR3 bases are TGTGCCAGCTCACCAGGGGTCGAAGACACCGGGGAGCTGTTTTTT. Its protein is CASSPGVEDTGELFF.

V and J are TRBV7-9 and TRBJ2-1; 9 bases align to TRBD2. CDR1 and CDR2 from the germline V gene are SEHNR and FQNEAQ (reference sequence). V gave up 5 bases and J gave up 4 bases; unmatched junction bases: 9. The CDR3 runs 16 residues. This chain's CDR3 is CASSPAAGGGYNEQFF. The CDR3 DNA is TGTGCCAGCAGCCCAGCTGCGGGAGGGGGTTACAATGAGCAGTTCTTC.

This rearrangement joins TRBV25-1 to TRBJ2-5; 9 nucleotides align to TRBD1. CDR1 MGHDK and CDR2 SYGVNS come from the germline V gene. With V trimmed by 4 bases and J by 5 bases, 8 bases remained unmatched. The CDR3 length is 15 residues. In DNA form, the CDR3 reads TGTGCCAGCAGTGCCGGACAGGGGAGAGGGGAGACCCAGTACTTC. This gives the protein CASSAGQGRGETQYF.

This clone was detected a few times. In the same sample, other DNA sequences code for this CDR3. The rearrangement uses TRBV30 and TRBJ1-5; 7 bases are shared with TRBD1. Trimming took 0 bases from V and 5 from J; bases not matched to a gene: 1. CDR1 is GTSNPN and CDR2 is SVGIG in the germline V gene (reference sequence). The CDR3 length is 13 residues. The CDR3 sequence is CAWSVTGDQPQHF. DNA of the CDR3: TGTGCCTGGAGTGTAACAGGGGATCAGCCCCAGCATTTT.

The chain couples TRBV4-2 to TRBJ2-7; no clear D gene. V was cut by 1 base and J by 1 base, with 14 bases left in between. Germline loops: CDR1 LGHNA, CDR2 YNFKEQ. This CDR3 contains 16 residues. The DNA for the CDR3 is TGTGCCAGCAGCCAAGTCGAGGCAGTCTCATCCTACGAGCAGTACTTC. Residues: CASSQVEAVSSYEQYF.

The chain links TRBV30 to TRBJ2-5; TRBD1 might be the D (5 bases). The CDR3 is 13 amino acids. From germline, CDR1 is GTSNPN and CDR2 SVGIG (reference sequence). V was shortened by 0 bases and J by 1 base, with 6 bases between the two germline ends. Here the CDR3 reads CAWSVDTQETQYF. The CDR3, as DNA: TGTGCCTGGAGTGTGGACACCCAAGAGACCCAGTACTTC. The complete variable domain, with remaining parts taken from reference TRBV30 and TRBJ2-5, reads SQTIHQWPATLVQPVGSPLSLECTVEGTSNPNLYWYRQAAGRGLQLLFYSVGIGQISSEVPQNLSASRPQDRQFILSSKKLLLSDSGFYLCAWSVDTQETQYFGPGTRLLVL.